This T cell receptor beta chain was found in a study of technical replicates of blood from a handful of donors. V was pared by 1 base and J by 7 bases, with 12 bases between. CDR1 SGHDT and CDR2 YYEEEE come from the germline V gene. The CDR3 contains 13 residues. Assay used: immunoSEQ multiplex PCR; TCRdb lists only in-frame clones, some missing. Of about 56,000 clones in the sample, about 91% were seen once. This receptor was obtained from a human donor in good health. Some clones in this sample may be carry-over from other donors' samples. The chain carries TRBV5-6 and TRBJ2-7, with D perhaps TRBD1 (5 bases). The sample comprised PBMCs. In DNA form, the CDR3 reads TGTGCCAGCAGCTTGCGAGAGGCAGGGGAGCAGTACTTC. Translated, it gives CASSLREAGEQYF. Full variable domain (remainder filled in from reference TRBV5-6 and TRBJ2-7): DAGVTQSPTHLIKTRGQQVTLRCSPKSGHDTVSWYQQALGQGPQFIFQYYEEEERQRGNFPDRFSGHQFPNYSSELNVNALLLGDSALYLCASSLREAGEQYFGPGTRLTVT.